This T cell receptor beta chain originates from a study of memory CD4+ T cells and cytomegalovirus serostatus (dated by TCRdb to about 2019). Regarding the research as a whole: A total of around 35 healthy Belgian adults, of whom 9 were CMV seropositive and about 25 were CMV seronegative, were included in the cohort. The study sequenced CD4+ memory TCRbeta repertoires of a Belgian cohort with known cytomegalovirus serostatus to replicate a published TCR-based CMV serostatus classifier. Broad study findings and their caveats: For predicting CMV serostatus, the median bootstrapped AUC was approximately 0.95 using the original framework and about 0.9 using a US-trained random forest. Results were interpreted as suggesting that the CMV-associated TCR signature is largely present in the CD4+ memory repertoire. Among the roughly 160 previously reported CMV-associated TCRbeta sequences, over 65 showed up in the CD4+ memory repertoires, with each one found in between one and five individuals. Only CD4+CD45RO+ memory cells were sequenced, in contrast to the original study, which included naive and memory CD4+ and CD8+ populations. The original-framework classifier achieved a median bootstrapped AUC of about 0.95 with a 95% CI of 0.76-1.00 on the Belgian cohort.

As for this clone: Its antigen is still unknown. No much larger clonotype is one base removed from it; base qualities were not supplied.

Taken from the germline V gene (reference sequence), the CDR1 and CDR2 loops are SSHAT and FNYEAQ. Deletion took 9 bases off V and 0 bases off J, with a span of 16 bases between the germline ends. The CDR3 numbers 15 residues from cysteine through phenylalanine. Solely the CDR3 DNA is kept, with 45 bases framed from the first base. Genomic DNA was extracted from sorted cells with the Quick-DNA Microprep Kit. TCRbeta DNA was amplified with the immunoSEQ hsTCRbeta kit following the manufacturer's protocol. TCRbeta libraries were sequenced on an Illumina MiSeq instrument. The paper's data handling went like this. Following removal of out-of-frame sequences, 2 million to 2.5 million distinct TCRbeta sequences were retained, with an average of around 70,000 per individual. Each individual was scored according to the count of roughly 170 previously reported CMV-associated TCRbeta sequences and the total productive distinct TCRbeta count. A beta-binomial model was reimplemented in Python, and scikit-learn random forests with default parameters were trained on US cohort data. On the Belgian cohort, classifier performance was reported as the median AUC, along with percentile confidence intervals, across 10,000 bootstrap iterations. TCRdb took this table from immuneACCESS and kept in-frame rearrangements with V and J called. Such tables lack part of the clones; where checked against another copy, unresolved V genes explain under half of the gap, and the rest is unexplained. V and J calls and clone size follow that table, whereas D and trimming were derived from the DNA. The table for this sample lists tens of thousands of clones; roughly 78% of them were counted only once. The ten largest make up under 0.9% of the sample.

Single viable CD3+CD4+CD8-CD45RO+ cells were sorted as memory CD4+ T cells on a FACSAria II. CMV serostatus was assessed using a Roche Elecsys assay, by which serum IgG against CMV pp150, pp28, p38 and p52 was detected. After the samples were thawed, total CD4+ T cells were enriched through positive selection using CD4 magnetic microbeads. Samples originated from another study that specifically interrogated the CD4+ T cell memory repertoire. Peripheral blood mononuclear cells were isolated and cryopreserved according to standard operating procedures, and serum was kept at -80 degrees C. The staining relied on CD3-PerCP (BW264/56), CD4-APC (RPA-T4), CD45RO-PE (UCHT1) and CD8-Pacific Orange (3B5) antibodies, and Sytox blue was used to exclude non-viable cells.

The clonotype was recovered from an adult in good health and CMV-seronegative. The rearranged chain carries TRBV7-7 and TRBJ2-3; the D gene lacks a confident call. The sequenced sample was memory CD4+ T cells from blood. The CDR3 region: CARLAALLSTDTQYF. The base sequence is TGTGCCAGGTTGGCCGCTCTCTTGAGCACAGATACGCAGTATTTT.